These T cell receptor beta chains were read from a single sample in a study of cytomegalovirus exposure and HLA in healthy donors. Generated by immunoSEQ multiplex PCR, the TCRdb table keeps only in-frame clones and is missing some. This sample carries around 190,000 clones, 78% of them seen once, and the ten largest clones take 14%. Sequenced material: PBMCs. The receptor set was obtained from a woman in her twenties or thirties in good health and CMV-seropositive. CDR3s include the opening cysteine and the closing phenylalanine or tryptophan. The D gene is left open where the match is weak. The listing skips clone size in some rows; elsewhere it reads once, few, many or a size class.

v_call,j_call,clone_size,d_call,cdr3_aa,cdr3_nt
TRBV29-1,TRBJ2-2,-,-,CSVVWQLGGETGELFF,TGCAGCGTTGTTTGGCAGTTGGGGGGTGAAACCGGGGAGCTGTTTTTT
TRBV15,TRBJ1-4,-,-,CATSRRGSATNEKLFF,TGTGCCACCAGCAGACGCGGGAGTGCAACTAATGAAAAACTGTTTTTT
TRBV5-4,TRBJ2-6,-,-,CASRLGGAEGANGLTF,TGTGCCAGCAGACTGGGGGGGGCAGAAGGGGCCAACGGCCTGACTTTC
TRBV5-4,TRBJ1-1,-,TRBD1,CASSLAVRGFDRNTEAFF,TGTGCCAGCAGCTTGGCGGTCAGGGGGTTTGACCGGAACACTGAAGCTTTCTTT
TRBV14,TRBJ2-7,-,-,CASSQLRTGEQYF,TGTGCCAGCAGCCAACTCCGGACGGGGGAGCAGTACTTC
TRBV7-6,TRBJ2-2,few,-,CASSLLSGNTGELFF,TGTGCCAGCAGCTTACTTAGCGGTAACACCGGGGAGCTGTTTTTT
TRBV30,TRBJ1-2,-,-,CAWRQQGTLF,TGTGCCTGGAGACAGCAGGGGACACTCTTC
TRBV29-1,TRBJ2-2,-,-,CSVEKQGNTGELFF,TGCAGCGTTGAAAAACAGGGAAACACCGGGGAGCTGTTTTTT
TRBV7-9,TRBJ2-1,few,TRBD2,CASSPLAGRDEQFF,TGTGCCAGCAGCCCTCTAGCGGGAAGGGATGAGCAGTTCTTC
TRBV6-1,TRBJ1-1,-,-,CASSSWGQAFF,TGTGCCAGCAGTTCTTGGGGGCAGGCTTTCTTT
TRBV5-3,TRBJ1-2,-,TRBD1,CARSLEDRACNYGYTF,TGTGCCAGAAGCTTGGAAGACAGGGCGTGTAACTATGGCTACACCTTC
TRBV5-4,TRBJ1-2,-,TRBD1,CASSWSTGNYGYTF,TGTGCCAGCAGCTGGTCGACAGGGAACTATGGCTACACCTTC
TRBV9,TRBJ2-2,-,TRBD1,CASSAQGAGELFF,TGTGCCAGCAGCGCCCAGGGGGCCGGGGAGCTGTTTTTT
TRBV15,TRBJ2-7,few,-,CATSRDGAAYEQYF,TGTGCCACCAGCAGAGATGGGGCAGCCTACGAGCAGTACTTC
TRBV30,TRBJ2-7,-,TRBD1,CAWSVGTGIYEQYF,TGTGCCTGGAGTGTAGGGACAGGGATCTACGAGCAGTACTTC
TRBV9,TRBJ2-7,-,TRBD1,CASSGGTGYSYEQYF,TGTGCCAGCAGCGGCGGGACAGGGTACTCCTACGAGCAGTACTTC
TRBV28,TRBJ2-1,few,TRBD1,CASRSPGQGYEQFF,TGTGCCAGCAGGTCACCGGGACAGGGTTATGAGCAGTTCTTC
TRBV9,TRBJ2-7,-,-,CASSPSRLAESYEQYF,TGTGCCAGCAGCCCGAGCCGATTAGCGGAGTCCTACGAGCAGTACTTC
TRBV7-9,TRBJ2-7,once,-,CASSPNTEQYF,TGTGCCAGCAGCCCTAATACCGAGCAGTACTTC
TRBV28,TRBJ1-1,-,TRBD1,CASSPGTENTEAFF,TGTGCCAGCAGTCCCGGGACAGAGAACACTGAAGCTTTCTTT
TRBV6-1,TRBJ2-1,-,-,CASSSGGSYNEQFF,TGTGCCAGCAGTTCAGGTGGATCCTACAATGAGCAGTTCTTC
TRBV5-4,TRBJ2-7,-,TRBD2,CASSSPGLADAYEQYF,TGTGCCAGCAGCAGCCCGGGACTAGCGGACGCCTACGAGCAGTACTTC
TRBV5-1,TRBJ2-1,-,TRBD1,CASSLAGTGVYNEQFF,TGCGCCAGCAGCTTGGCCGGGACAGGGGTTTACAATGAGCAGTTCTTC
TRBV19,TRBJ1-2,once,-,CASSGGFNYGYTF,TGTGCCAGTAGTGGGGGCTTCAACTATGGCTACACCTTC
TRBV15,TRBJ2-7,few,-,CATILGSYEQYF,TGTGCCACCATCCTCGGCTCCTACGAGCAGTACTTC
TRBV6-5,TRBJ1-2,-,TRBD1,CASRPGQGYGYTF,TGTGCCAGCAGACCCGGACAGGGGTACGGCTACACCTTC